Listed below are T cell receptor beta chains from one sample, sequenced in a study of shared clonotypes between healthy human individuals. Measured with immunoSEQ multiplex PCR; TCRdb has only the in-frame clones, and not every one. The repertoire holds 800,000 to 950,000 clones, with roughly 96% as singletons. What was sequenced was naive CD8+ T cells sorted from blood. The receptors come from a man younger than 40 in good health. Both conserved end residues are part of each CDR3. The D gene is left open where the match is weak. Some rows mark clone size as missing; the rest say once, few, many or name a class of expanded clone.

cdr3_length | clone_size | j_call | d_call | v_call | cdr3_nt | cdr3_aa
16 | . | TRBJ1-1 | TRBD1 | TRBV4-1 | TGCGCCAGCAGCCAAGGACAGGGGGAGATGAACACTGAAGCTTTCTTT | CASSQGQGEMNTEAFF
11 | . | TRBJ2-7 | . | TRBV6-5 | TGTGCCAGCAGCTCCCAGACCGAGCAGTACTTC | CASSSQTEQYF
15 | . | TRBJ2-3 | TRBD2 | TRBV11-3 | TGTGCCAGCAGCTCTCCTGCGGGGGAGGCAGATACGCAGTATTTT | CASSSPAGEADTQYF
15 | . | TRBJ2-2 | . | TRBV5-1 | TGCGCCAGCAGCACAAGGAACCTCAACACCGGGGAGCTGTTTTTT | CASSTRNLNTGELFF
17 | . | TRBJ2-3 | TRBD1 | TRBV7-9 | TGTGCCAGCAGCTTAGCAGGGGGCGAACTCAGCACAGATACGCAGTATTTT | CASSLAGGELSTDTQYF
13 | . | TRBJ1-2 | . | TRBV2 | TGTGCCAGCAGACCAGCTACAATTTATGGCTACACCTTC | CASRPATIYGYTF
12 | . | TRBJ1-1 | . | TRBV7-9 | TGTGCCAGCAGCGACGGGGGGACTGAAGCTTTCTTT | CASSDGGTEAFF
16 | . | TRBJ2-2 | TRBD2 | TRBV11-3 | TGTGCCAGCAGCACCTGGACTAGCGGAAACACCGGGGAGCTGTTTTTT | CASSTWTSGNTGELFF
17 | . | TRBJ2-1 | TRBD2 | TRBV25-1 | TGTGCCAGCAGTGAATCGGGACTAGCGTTTAAGGAAGATGAGCAGTTCTTC | CASSESGLAFKEDEQFF
15 | . | TRBJ2-3 | . | TRBV7-6 | TGTGCCAGCAGCTTAGCATGGGGGGGCACAGATACGCAGTATTTT | CASSLAWGGTDTQYF
15 | . | TRBJ2-1 | . | TRBV7-9 | TGTGCCAGCAGCTTAGTGCAGGGCTTTGGCAATGAGCAGTTCTTC | CASSLVQGFGNEQFF
15 | . | TRBJ2-3 | TRBD2 | TRBV15 | TGTGCCGTGCCTCGGACTAGCGGGAGGACAGATACGCAGTATTTT | CAVPRTSGRTDTQYF
13 | . | TRBJ1-1 | . | TRBV13 | TGTGCCAGCAGCTTCCGGGGGTCCACTGAAGCTTTCTTT | CASSFRGSTEAFF
14 | . | TRBJ2-1 | . | TRBV2 | TGTGCCAGCAGTGAATGGACTATTGGGTCAGAGCAGTTCTTC | CASSEWTIGSEQFF
12 | . | TRBJ2-7 | . | TRBV27 | TGTGCCAGCAGTTCCTCTTCCTACGAGCAGTACTTC | CASSSSSYEQYF
15 | . | TRBJ1-2 | . | TRBV7-9 | TGTGCCAGCAGCTTAGTAAATCGGGACACCTATGGCTACACCTTC | CASSLVNRDTYGYTF
13 | . | TRBJ2-7 | . | TRBV6-5 | TGTGCCAGCACCGATCCCCGGACGTACGAGCAGTACTTC | CASTDPRTYEQYF
17 | . | TRBJ2-7 | TRBD2 | TRBV27 | TGTGCCAGCGGTGGATTAGCGGGAGGACTAGGGGCCTACGAGCAGTACTTC | CASGGLAGGLGAYEQYF
11 | . | TRBJ2-4 | . | TRBV6-4 | TGTCGGAGGTGGTTCAAAAACATTCAGTACTTC | CRRWFKNIQYF
14 | . | TRBJ1-5 | . | TRBV13 | TGTGCCAGCAGCTCAAGGGGGGATAGTCAGCCCCAGCATTTT | CASSSRGDSQPQHF
15 | . | TRBJ1-2 | . | TRBV27 | TGTGCCAGCAGTTTAGGGGCAGGCACCCACTATGGCTACACCTTC | CASSLGAGTHYGYTF
15 | . | TRBJ2-5 | TRBD2 | TRBV30 | TGTGCCTGGAACTCCGTTGGTAGCGGGAGTGAGACCCAGTACTTC | CAWNSVGSGSETQYF
13 | . | TRBJ2-7 | . | TRBV7-2 | TGTGCCAGCAGCATCGGACACTCCTACGAGCAGTACTTC | CASSIGHSYEQYF
15 | . | TRBJ2-7 | . | TRBV6-5 | TGTGCCAGCAGTTACGGTCCTGACATCCTCTACGAGCAGTACTTC | CASSYGPDILYEQYF
12 | . | TRBJ1-2 | . | TRBV9 | TGTGCCAGCAGTGTTGTTGGCTCTGGCTACACCTTC | CASSVVGSGYTF
16 | . | TRBJ2-1 | . | TRBV9 | TGTGCCAGCAGCGTAACCGCGGGGACCTACTACAATGAGCAGTTCTTC | CASSVTAGTYYNEQFF
15 | . | TRBJ2-7 | . | TRBV14 | TGTGCCAGCAGCCAAGAAGGTTACAGTACGGACGAGCAGTACTTC | CASSQEGYSTDEQYF
19 | . | TRBJ2-1 | TRBD2 | TRBV7-9 | TGTGCCAGCAGCTTAAGCGGACGGGTAGCGGGAGGGCCGAGCAATGAGCAGTTCTTC | CASSLSGRVAGGPSNEQFF
14 | . | TRBJ1-2 | . | TRBV4-1 | TGCGCCAGCAGCCAAGACGGGTCCTCGTATGGCTACACCTTC | CASSQDGSSYGYTF
15 | . | TRBJ2-7 | . | TRBV9 | TGTGCCAGCAGTGAATCCACAGGGTCCTCCTACGAGCAGTACTTC | CASSESTGSSYEQYF
16 | . | TRBJ2-3 | TRBD1 | TRBV4-1 | TGCGCCAGCAGCCAAGGTACAGGGGGTGACACAGATACGCAGTATTTT | CASSQGTGGDTDTQYF
14 | . | TRBJ2-7 | . | TRBV27 | TGTGCCAGCAGATCACGTGGGGCCTCCTACGAGCAGTACTTC | CASRSRGASYEQYF
18 | . | TRBJ2-2 | . | TRBV14 | TGTGCCAGCAGCCAAGATGGTCCAAGGCAGTACGGGATCGGGGAGCTGTTTTTT | CASSQDGPRQYGIGELFF
16 | . | TRBJ1-2 | . | TRBV15 | TGTGCCACCAGCAGAGAAAAGGGAGAGCTGCGGTATGGCTACACCTTC | CATSREKGELRYGYTF
13 | . | TRBJ2-1 | . | TRBV29-1 | TGCAGCTCCCAGACTGTCTCCTACAATGAGCAGTTCTTC | CSSQTVSYNEQFF
15 | once | TRBJ2-7 | TRBD2 | TRBV7-8 | TGTGCCAGCAGCCTCGAGACTAGCGGAGCCTACGAGCAGTACTTC | CASSLETSGAYEQYF
15 | . | TRBJ1-2 | . | TRBV25-1 | TGTGCCAGCAGGGGGGACCGGGAGATTAACTATGGCTACACCTTC | CASRGDREINYGYTF
16 | . | TRBJ2-7 | . | TRBV9 | TGTGCCAGCAGCGTAGCTAGGCAGGCCACCCCCTACGAGCAGTACTTC | CASSVARQATPYEQYF
16 | . | TRBJ2-1 | TRBD2 | TRBV7-9 | TGTGCCAGCAGCCGCCATCTAGCGGGAAACTACAATGAGCAGTTCTTC | CASSRHLAGNYNEQFF
13 | . | TRBJ2-1 | . | TRBV7-8 | TGTGCCAGCAGCTTACAGGGGGGATATGAGCAGTTCTTC | CASSLQGGYEQFF
15 | . | TRBJ1-5 | . | TRBV19 | TGTGCCAGTAGTATAGAGGGGTCGCGCAATCAGCCCCAGCATTTT | CASSIEGSRNQPQHF